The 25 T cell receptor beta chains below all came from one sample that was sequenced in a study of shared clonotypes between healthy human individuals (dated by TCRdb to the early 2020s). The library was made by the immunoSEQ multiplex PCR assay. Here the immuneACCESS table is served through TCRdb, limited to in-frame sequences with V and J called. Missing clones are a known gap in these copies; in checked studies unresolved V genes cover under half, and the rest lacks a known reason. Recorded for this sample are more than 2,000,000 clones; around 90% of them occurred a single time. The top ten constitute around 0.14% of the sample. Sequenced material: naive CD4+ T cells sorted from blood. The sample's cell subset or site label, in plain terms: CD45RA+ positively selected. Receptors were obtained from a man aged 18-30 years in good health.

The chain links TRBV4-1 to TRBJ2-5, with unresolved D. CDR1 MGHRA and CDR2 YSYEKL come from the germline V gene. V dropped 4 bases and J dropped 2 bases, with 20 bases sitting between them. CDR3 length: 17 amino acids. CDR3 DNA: TGCGCCAGCAGCCCCCGTGGTTGGCTTGTGAAGCAAGAGACCCAGTACTTC. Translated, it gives CASSPRGWLVKQETQYF.

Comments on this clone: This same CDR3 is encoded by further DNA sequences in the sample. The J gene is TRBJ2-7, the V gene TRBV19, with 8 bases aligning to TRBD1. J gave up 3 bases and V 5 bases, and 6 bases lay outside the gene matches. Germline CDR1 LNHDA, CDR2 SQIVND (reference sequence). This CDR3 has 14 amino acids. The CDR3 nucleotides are TGTGCCAGTAGTGCCGGGACAGGACGCTACGAGCAGTACTTC. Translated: CASSAGTGRYEQYF. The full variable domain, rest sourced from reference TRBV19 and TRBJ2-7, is DGGITQSPKYLFRKEGQNVTLSCEQNLNHDAMYWYRQDPGQGLRLIYYSQIVNDFQKGDIAEGYSVSREKKESFPLTVTSAQKNPTAFYLCASSAGTGRYEQYFGPGTRLTVT.

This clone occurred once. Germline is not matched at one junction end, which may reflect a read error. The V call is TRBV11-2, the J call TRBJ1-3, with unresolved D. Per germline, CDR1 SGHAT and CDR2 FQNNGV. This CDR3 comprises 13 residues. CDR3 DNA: TGTGCCAGCTCCCCAATGGGAGCGGGCGGACTTCATTTT. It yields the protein CASSPMGAGGLHF.

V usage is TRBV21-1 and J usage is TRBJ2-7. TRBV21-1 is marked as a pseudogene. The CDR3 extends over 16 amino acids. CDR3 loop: CASSKWGGQTTYEQYF. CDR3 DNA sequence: TGTGCCAGCAGCAAGTGGGGGGGACAGACCACCTACGAGCAGTACTTC.

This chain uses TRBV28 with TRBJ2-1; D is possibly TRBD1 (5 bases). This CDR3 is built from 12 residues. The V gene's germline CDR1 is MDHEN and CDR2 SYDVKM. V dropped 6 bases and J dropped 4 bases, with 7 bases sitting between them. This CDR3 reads CASRAGYNEQFF. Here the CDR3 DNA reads TGTGCCAGCAGGGCAGGGTACAATGAGCAGTTCTTC.

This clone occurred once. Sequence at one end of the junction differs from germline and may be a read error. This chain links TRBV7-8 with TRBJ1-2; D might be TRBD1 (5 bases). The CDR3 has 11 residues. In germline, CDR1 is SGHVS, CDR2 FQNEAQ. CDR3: CAGGSLDRVVF. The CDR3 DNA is TGTGCCGGGGGGTCGCTAGACCGAGTAGTCTTC.

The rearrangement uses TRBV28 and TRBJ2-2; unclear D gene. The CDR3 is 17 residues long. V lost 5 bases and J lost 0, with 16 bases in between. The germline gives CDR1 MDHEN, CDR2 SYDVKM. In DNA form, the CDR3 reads TGTGCCAGCAGTCCCCTGACGAAGCGATCGAACACCGGGGAGCTGTTTTTT. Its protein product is CASSPLTKRSNTGELFF.

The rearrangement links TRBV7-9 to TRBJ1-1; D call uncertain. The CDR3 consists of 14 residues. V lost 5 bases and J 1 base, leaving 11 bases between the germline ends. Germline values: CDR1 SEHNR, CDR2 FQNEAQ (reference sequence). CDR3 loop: CASSDRDTNTEAFF. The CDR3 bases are TGTGCCAGCAGCGACCGGGATACGAACACTGAAGCTTTCTTT.

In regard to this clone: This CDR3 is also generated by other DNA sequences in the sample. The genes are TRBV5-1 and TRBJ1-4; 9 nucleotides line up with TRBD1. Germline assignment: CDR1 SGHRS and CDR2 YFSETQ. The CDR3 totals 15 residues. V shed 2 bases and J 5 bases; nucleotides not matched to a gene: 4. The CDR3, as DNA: TGCGCCAGCAGCTTCTCCGGGACAGGGAATGAAAAACTGTTTTTT. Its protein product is CASSFSGTGNEKLFF.

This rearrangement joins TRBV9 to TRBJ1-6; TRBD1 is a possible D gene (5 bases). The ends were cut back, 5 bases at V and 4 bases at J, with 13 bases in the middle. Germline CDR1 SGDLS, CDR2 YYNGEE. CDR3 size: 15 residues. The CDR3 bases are TGTGCCAGCAGTGGTTGGGGACTTTATAATTCACCCCTCCACTTT. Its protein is CASSGWGLYNSPLHF.

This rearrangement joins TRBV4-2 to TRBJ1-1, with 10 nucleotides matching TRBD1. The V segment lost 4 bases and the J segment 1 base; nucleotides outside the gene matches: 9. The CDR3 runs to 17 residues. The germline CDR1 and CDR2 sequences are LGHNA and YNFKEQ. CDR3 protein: CASSRYLGTGENTEAFF. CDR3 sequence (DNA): TGTGCCAGCAGCCGCTATCTCGGGACAGGGGAGAACACTGAAGCTTTCTTT.

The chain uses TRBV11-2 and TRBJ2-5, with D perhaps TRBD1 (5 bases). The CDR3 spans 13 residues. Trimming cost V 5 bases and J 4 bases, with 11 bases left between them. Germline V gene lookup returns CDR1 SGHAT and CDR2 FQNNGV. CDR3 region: CASSAGQIETQYF. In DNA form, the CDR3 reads TGTGCCAGCAGCGCAGGGCAAATAGAGACCCAGTACTTC.

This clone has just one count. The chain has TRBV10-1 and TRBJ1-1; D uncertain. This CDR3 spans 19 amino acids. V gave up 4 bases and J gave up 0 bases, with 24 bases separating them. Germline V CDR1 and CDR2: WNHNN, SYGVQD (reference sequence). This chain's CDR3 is CASSVFDRPSAPMNTEAFF. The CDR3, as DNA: TGCGCCAGCAGTGTCTTCGACCGACCCTCGGCCCCGATGAACACTGAAGCTTTCTTT.

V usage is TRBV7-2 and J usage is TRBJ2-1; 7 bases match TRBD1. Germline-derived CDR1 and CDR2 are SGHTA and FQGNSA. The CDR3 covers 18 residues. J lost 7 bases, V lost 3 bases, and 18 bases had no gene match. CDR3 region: CASSLLHRWDSGINEQFF. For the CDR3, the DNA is TGTGCCAGCAGCTTGCTCCACCGTTGGGACAGTGGAATAAATGAGCAGTTCTTC.

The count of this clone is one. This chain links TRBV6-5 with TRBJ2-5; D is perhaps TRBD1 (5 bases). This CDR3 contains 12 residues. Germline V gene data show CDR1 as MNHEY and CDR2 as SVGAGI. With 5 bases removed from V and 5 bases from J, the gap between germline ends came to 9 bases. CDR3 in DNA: TGTGCCAGCAGTCTCAGGGATGAGACCCAGTACTTC. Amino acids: CASSLRDETQYF.

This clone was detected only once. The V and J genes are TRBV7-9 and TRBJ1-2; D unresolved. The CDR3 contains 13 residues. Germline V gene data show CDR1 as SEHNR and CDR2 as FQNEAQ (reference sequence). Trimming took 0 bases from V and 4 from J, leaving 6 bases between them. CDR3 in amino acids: CASSLAPGYGYTF. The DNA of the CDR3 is TGTGCCAGCAGCTTAGCTCCTGGCTATGGCTACACCTTC.

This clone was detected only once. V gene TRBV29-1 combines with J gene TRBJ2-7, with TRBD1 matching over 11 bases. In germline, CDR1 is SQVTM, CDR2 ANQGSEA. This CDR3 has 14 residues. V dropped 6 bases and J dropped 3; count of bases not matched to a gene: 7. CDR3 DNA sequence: TGCAGCGTAGGACAGGGGGCGGCCCTCTACGAGCAGTACTTC. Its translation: CSVGQGAALYEQYF.

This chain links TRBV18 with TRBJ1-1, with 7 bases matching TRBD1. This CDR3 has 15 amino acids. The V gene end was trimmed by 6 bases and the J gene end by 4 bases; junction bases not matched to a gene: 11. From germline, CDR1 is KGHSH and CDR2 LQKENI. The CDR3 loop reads CASSPQGGRTTEAFF. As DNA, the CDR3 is TGTGCCAGCTCTCCTCAGGGGGGGAGGACCACTGAAGCTTTCTTT.

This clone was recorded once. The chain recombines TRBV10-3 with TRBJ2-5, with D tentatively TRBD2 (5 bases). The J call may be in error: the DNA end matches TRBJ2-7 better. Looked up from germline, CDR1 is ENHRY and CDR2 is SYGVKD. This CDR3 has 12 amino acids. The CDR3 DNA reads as TGTGCCATCAGTCTAGCTTCCTACGAGCAGTACTTC. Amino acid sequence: CAISLASYEQYF.

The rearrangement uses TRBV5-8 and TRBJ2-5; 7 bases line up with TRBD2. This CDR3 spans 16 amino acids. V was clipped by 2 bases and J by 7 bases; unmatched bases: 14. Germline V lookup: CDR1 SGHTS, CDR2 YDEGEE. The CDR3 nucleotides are TGTGCCAGCAGCTTTAAAAGCGGGAAGGCTGTTGGGACCCAGTACTTC. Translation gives CASSFKSGKAVGTQYF.

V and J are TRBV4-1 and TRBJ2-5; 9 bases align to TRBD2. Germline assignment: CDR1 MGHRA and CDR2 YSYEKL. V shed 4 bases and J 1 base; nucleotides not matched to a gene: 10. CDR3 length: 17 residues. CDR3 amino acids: CASSPKLTSGSQETQYF. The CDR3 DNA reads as TGCGCCAGCAGCCCTAAACTGACTAGCGGTTCCCAAGAGACCCAGTACTTC.

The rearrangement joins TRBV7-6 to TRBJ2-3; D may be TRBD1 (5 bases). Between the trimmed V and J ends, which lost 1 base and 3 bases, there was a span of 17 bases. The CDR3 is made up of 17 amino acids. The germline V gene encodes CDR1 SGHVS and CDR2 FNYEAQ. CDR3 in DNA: TGTGCCAGCAGCTTAGGCCCCGGCAGGGTTAGGACAGATACGCAGTATTTT. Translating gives CASSLGPGRVRTDTQYF.

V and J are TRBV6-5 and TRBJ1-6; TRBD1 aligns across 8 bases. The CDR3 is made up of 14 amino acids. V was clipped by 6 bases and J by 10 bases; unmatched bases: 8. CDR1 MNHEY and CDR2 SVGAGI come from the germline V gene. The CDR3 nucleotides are TGTGCCAGCAGCCCGGACAGGGTCGCCTCACCCCTCCACTTT. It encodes CASSPDRVASPLHF.

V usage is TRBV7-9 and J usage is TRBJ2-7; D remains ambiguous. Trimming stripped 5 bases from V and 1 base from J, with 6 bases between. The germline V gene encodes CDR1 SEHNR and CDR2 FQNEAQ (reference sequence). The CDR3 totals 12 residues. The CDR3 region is CASSDGSYEQYF. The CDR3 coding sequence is TGTGCCAGCAGCGACGGATCCTACGAGCAGTACTTC.

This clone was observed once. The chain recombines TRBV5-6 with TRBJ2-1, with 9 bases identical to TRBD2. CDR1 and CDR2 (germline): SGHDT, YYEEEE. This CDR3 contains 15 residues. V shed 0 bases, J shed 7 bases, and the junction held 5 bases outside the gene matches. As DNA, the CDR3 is TGTGCCAGCAGCTTGGATGAGCGGGGGGTGAATGAGCAGTTCTTC. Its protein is CASSLDERGVNEQFF.